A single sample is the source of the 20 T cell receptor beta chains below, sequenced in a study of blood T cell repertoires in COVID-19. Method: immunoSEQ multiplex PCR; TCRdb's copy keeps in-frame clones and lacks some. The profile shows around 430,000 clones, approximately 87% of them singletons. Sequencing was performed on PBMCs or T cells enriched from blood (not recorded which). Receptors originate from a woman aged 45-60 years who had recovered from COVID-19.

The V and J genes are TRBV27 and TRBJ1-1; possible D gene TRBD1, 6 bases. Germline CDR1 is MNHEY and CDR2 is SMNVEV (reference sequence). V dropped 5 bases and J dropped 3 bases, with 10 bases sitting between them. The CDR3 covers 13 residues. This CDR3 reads CASSITGYTEAFF. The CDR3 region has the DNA TGTGCCAGCAGTATAACAGGGTACACTGAAGCTTTCTTT.

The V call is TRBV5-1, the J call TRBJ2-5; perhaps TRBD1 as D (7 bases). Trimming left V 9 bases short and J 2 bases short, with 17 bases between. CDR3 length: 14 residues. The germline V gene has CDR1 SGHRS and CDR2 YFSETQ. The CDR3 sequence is CATRGGGEQETQYF. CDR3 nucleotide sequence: TGCGCCACCCGAGGAGGGGGCGAACAAGAGACCCAGTACTTC.

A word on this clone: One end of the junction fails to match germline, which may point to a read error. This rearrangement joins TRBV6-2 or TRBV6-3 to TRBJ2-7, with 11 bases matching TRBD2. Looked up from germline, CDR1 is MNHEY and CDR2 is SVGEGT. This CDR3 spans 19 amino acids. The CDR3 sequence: CASSYSTGPLAGGNYEQYF. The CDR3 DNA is TGTGCCAGCAGTTACTCGACGGGTCCCCTAGCGGGGGGAAACTACGAGCAGTACTTT.

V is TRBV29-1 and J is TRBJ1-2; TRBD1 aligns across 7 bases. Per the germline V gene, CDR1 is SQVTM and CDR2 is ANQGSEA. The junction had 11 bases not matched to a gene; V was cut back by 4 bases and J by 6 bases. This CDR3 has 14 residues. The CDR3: CSVVNRDRQHGYTF. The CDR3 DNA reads TGCAGCGTTGTGAACCGGGACAGACAACATGGCTACACCTTC.

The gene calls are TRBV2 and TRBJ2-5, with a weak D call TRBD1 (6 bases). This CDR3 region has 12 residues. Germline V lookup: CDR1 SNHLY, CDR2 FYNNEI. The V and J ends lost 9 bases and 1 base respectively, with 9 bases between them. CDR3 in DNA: TGTGCCAGTCGGGACATCCAAGAGACCCAGTACTTC. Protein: CASRDIQETQYF.

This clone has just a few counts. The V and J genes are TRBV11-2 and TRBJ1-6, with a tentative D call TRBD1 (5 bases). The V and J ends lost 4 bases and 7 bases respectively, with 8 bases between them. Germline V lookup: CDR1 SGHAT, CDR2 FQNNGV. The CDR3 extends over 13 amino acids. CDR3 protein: CASSYDRNSPLHF. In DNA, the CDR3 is TGTGCCAGCAGCTACGACAGAAATTCACCCCTCCACTTT. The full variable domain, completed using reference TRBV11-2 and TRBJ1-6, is EAGVAQSPRYKIIEKRQSVAFWCNPISGHATLYWYQQILGQGPKLLIQFQNNGVVDDSQLPKDRFSAERLKGVDSTLKIQPAKLEDSAVYLCASSYDRNSPLHFGNGTRLTVT.

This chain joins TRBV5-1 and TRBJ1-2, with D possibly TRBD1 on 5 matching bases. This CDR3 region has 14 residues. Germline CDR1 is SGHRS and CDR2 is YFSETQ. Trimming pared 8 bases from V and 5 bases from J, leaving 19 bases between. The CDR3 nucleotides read TGCGCCAGTGTCGCAGGGCCGCCAGAGTATGGCTACACCTTC. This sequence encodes CASVAGPPEYGYTF. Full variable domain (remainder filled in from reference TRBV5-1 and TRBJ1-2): KAGVTQTPRYLIKTRGQQVTLSCSPISGHRSVSWYQQTPGQGLQFLFEYFSETQRNKGNFPGRFSGRQFSNSRSEMNVSTLELGDSALYLCASVAGPPEYGYTFGSGTRLTVV.

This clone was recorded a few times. In DNA, the CDR3 is TGTGCCAGCAGTTTAACGGACAGGCCCTCCTACGAGCAGTACTTC. This sequence encodes CASSLTDRPSYEQYF. The genes are TRBV27 and TRBJ2-7; 7 bases line up with TRBD1. The CDR3 runs to 15 residues. The V gene's germline CDR1 is MNHEY and CDR2 SMNVEV (reference sequence). Trimming cost V 2 bases and J 0 bases; bases outside gene matches: 4.

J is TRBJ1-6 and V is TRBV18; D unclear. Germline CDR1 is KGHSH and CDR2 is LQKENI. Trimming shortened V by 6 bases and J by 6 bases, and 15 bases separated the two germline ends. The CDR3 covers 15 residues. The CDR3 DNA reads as TGTGCCAGCTCCAACCGGAGGGAAATTAATTCACCCCTCCACTTT. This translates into CASSNRREINSPLHF.

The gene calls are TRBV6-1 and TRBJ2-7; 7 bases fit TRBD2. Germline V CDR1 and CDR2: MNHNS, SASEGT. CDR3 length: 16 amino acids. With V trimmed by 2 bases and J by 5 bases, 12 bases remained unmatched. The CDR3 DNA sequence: TGTGCCAGCAGTGAACTTGGGGGGACCGCGGGAGACGAGCAGTACTTC. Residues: CASSELGGTAGDEQYF.

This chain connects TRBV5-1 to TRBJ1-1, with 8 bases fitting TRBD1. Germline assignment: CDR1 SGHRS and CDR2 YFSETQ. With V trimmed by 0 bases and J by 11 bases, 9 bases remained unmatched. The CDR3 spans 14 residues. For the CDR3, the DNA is TGCGCCAGCAGCTTGGTGGGGACAGGTGTAGAGGCTTTCTTT. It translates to CASSLVGTGVEAFF.

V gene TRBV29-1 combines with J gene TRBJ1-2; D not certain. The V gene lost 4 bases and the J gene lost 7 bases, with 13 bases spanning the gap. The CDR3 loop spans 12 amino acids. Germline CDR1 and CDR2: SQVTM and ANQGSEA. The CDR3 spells CSVASLGGGYTF. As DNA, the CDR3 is TGCAGCGTTGCTAGTCTGGGTGGTGGCTACACCTTC.

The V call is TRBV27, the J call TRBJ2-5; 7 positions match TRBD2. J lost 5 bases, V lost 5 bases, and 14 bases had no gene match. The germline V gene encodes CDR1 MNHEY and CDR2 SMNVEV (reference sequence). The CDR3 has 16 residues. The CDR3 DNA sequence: TGTGCCAGCAGTCCCCCTAGGCAGCGGGGAGGGGAGACCCAGTACTTC. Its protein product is CASSPPRQRGGETQYF.

CDR3 nucleotide sequence: TGCGCCAGCAGCTCCGCGGGGGGGAACACTGAAGCTTTCTTT. Translating gives CASSSAGGNTEAFF. The rearrangement uses TRBV5-1 and TRBJ1-1; D is perhaps TRBD1 (5 bases). Germline V gives CDR1 SGHRS, CDR2 YFSETQ. Trimming shortened V by 3 bases and J by 1 base, and 10 bases separated the two germline ends. The CDR3 runs 14 residues.

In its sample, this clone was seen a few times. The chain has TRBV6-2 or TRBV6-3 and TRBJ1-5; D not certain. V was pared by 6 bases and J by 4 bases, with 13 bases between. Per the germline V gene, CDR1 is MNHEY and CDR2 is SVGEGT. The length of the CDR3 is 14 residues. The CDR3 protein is CASSLNSYNQPQHF. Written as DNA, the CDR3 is TGTGCCAGCAGCCTCAACTCCTATAATCAGCCCCAGCATTTT.

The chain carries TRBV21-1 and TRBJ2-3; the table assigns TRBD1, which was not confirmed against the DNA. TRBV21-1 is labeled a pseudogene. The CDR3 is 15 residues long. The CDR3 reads CASSKVQGAKDTQYF. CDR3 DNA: TGTGCCAGCAGCAAAGTCCAGGGGGCGAAAGATACGCAGTATTTT.

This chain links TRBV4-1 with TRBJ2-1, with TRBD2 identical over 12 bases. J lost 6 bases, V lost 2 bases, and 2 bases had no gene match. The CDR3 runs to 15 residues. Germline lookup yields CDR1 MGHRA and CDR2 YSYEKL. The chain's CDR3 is CASSQLAGGFNEQFF. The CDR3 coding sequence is TGCGCCAGCAGCCAACTAGCGGGGGGGTTCAATGAGCAGTTCTTC.

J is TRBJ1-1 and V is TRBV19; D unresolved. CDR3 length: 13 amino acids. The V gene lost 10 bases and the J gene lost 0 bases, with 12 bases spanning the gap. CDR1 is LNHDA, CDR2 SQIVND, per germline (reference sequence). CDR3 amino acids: CATKGRMNTEAFF. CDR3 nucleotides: TGTGCCACCAAAGGGAGGATGAACACTGAAGCTTTCTTT.

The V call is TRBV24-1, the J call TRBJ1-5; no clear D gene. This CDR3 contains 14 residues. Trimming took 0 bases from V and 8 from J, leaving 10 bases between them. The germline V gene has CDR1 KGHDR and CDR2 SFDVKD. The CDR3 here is CATSDLGTREPQHF. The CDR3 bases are TGTGCCACCAGTGATTTGGGCACTAGGGAGCCCCAGCATTTT.

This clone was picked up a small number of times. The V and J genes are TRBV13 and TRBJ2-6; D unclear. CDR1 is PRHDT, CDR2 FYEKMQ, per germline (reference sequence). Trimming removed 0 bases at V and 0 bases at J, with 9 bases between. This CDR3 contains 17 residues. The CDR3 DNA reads TGTGCCAGCAGCTTAGGCCAGGCAAACTCTGGGGCCAACGTCCTGACTTTC. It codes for CASSLGQANSGANVLTF.